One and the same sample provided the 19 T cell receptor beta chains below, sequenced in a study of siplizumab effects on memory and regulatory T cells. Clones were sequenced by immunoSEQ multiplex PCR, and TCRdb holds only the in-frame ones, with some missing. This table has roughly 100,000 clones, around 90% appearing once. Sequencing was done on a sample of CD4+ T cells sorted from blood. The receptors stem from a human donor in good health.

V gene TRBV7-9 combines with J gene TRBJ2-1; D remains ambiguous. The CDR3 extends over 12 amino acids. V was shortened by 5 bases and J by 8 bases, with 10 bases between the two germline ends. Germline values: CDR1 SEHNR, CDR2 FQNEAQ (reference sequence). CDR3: CASSESRHEQFF. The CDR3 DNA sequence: TGTGCCAGCAGCGAGTCCCGGCATGAGCAGTTCTTC.

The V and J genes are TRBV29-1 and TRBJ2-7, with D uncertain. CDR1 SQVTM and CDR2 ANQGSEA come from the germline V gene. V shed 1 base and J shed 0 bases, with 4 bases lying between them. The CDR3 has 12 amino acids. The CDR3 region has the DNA TGCAGCGTTGAAGCCGGCTCCTACGAGCAGTACTTC. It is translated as CSVEAGSYEQYF.

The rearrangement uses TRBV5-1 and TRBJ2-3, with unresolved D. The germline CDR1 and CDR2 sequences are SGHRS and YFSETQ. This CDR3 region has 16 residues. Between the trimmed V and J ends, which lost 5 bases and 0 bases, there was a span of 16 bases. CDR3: CASSAGRPGSTDTQYF. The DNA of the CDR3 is TGCGCCAGCAGTGCAGGACGGCCTGGGAGCACAGATACGCAGTATTTT.

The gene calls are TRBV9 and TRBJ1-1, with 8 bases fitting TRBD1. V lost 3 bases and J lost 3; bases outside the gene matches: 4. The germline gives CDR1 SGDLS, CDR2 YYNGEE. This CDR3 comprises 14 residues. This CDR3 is CASSGTGRDTEAFF. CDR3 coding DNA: TGTGCCAGCAGCGGGACAGGGCGCGACACTGAAGCTTTCTTT.

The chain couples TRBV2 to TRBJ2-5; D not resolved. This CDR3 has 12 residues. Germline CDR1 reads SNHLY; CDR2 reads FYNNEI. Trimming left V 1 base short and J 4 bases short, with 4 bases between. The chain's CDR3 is CASSEVVETQYF. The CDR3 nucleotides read TGTGCCAGCAGTGAAGTAGTAGAGACCCAGTACTTC.

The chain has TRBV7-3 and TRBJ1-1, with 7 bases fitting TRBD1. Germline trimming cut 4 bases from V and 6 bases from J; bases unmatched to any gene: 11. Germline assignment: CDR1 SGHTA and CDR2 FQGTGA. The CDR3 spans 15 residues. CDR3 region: CASSSRTGSGAEAFF. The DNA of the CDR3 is TGTGCCAGCAGCTCCCGGACAGGATCTGGTGCTGAAGCTTTCTTT.

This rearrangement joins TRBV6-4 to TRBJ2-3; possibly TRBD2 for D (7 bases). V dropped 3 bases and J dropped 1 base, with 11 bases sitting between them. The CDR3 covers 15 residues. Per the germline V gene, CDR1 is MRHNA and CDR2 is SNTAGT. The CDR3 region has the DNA TGTGCCAGCAGTGAGGGGGGGCAGGGCACAGATACGCAGTATTTT. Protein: CASSEGGQGTDTQYF.

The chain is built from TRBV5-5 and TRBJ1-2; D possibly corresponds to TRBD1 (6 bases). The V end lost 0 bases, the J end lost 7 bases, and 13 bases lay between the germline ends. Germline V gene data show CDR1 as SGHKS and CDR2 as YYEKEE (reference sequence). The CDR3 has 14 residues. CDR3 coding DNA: TGTGCCAGCAGCTTGGACATCCGGGGGCTTGGCTACACCTTC. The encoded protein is CASSLDIRGLGYTF.

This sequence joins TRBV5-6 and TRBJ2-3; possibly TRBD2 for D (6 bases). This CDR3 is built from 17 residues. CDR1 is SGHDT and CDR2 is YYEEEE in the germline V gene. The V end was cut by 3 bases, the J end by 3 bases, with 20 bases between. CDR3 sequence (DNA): TGTGCCAGCAGCTCGCTTCCCGGAGGTAGCGGTACAGATACGCAGTATTTT. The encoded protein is CASSSLPGGSGTDTQYF. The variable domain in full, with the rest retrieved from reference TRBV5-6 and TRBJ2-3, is DAGVTQSPTHLIKTRGQQVTLRCSPKSGHDTVSWYQQALGQGPQFIFQYYEEEERQRGNFPDRFSGHQFPNYSSELNVNALLLGDSALYLCASSSLPGGSGTDTQYFGPGTRLTVL.

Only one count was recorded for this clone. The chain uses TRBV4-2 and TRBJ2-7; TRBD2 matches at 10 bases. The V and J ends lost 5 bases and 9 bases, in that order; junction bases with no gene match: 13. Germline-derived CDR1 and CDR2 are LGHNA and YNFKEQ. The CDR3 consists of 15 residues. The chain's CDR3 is CASSSSGLAVRGQYF. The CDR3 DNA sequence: TGTGCCAGCAGCTCAAGCGGACTAGCGGTGCGAGGGCAGTACTTC.

This chain's CDR3 is CASSQADRVTEAFF. The CDR3 DNA reads as TGTGCCAGCAGCCAAGCGGACAGGGTCACTGAAGCTTTCTTT. This chain connects TRBV7-3 to TRBJ1-1; 8 nucleotides line up with TRBD1. The germline V gene encodes CDR1 SGHTA and CDR2 FQGTGA. The ends lost 5 bases at V and 4 bases at J; junction bases unmatched: 6. The CDR3 has 14 amino acids.

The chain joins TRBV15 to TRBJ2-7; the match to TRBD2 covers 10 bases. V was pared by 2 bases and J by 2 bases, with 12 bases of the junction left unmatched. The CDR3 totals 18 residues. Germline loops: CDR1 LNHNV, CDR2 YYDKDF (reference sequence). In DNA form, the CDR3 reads TGTGCCACCAGCAGAAAAACCCTATGGACTAGCGGCCCCTACGAGCAGTACTTC. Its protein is CATSRKTLWTSGPYEQYF. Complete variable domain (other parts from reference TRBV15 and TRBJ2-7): DAMVIQNPRYQVTQFGKPVTLSCSQTLNHNVMYWYQQKSSQAPKLLFHYYDKDFNNEADTPDNFQSRRPNTSFCFLDIRSPGLGDTAMYLCATSRKTLWTSGPYEQYFGPGTRLTVT.

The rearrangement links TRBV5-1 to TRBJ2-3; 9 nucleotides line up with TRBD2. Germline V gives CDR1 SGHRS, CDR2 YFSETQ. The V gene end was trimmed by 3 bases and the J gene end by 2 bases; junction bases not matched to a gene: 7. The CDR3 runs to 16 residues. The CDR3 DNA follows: TGCGCCAGCAGCTCGGATAGCGGGAGTAACACAGATACGCAGTATTTT. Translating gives CASSSDSGSNTDTQYF.

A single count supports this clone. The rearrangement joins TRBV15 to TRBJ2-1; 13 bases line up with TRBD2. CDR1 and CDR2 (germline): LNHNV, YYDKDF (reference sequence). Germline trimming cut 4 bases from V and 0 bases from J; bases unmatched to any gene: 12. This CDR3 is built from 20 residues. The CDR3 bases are TGTGCCACCAGCATTATGACTAGCGGGAGGTTAGACAGCTCCTACAATGAGCAGTTCTTC. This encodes CATSIMTSGRLDSSYNEQFF.

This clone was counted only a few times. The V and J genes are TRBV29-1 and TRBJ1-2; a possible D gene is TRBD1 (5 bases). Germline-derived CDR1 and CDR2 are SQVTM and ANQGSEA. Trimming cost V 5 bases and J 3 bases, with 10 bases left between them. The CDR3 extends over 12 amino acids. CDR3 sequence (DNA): TGCAGCGTTTTCGACAGATACTATGGCTACACCTTC. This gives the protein CSVFDRYYGYTF.

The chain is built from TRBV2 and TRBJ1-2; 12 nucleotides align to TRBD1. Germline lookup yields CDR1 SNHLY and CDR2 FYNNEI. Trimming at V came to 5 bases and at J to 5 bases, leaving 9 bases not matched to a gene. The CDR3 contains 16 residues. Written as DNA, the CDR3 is TGTGCCAGCAGTCAAGACGGGACAGGGGGCGTTTATGGCTACACCTTC. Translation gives CASSQDGTGGVYGYTF. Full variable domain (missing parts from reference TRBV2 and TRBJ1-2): EPEVTQTPSHQVTQMGQEVILRCVPISNHLYFYWYRQILGQKVEFLVSFYNNEISEKSEIFDDQFSVERPDGSNFTLKIRSTKLEDSAMYFCASSQDGTGGVYGYTFGSGTRLTVV.

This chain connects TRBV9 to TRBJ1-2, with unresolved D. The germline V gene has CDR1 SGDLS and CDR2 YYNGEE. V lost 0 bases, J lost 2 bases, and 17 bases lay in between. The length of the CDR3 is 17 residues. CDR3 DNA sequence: TGTGCCAGCAGCGTAGAGGGCAGCCCGAATTTAAACTATGGCTACACCTTC. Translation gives CASSVEGSPNLNYGYTF.

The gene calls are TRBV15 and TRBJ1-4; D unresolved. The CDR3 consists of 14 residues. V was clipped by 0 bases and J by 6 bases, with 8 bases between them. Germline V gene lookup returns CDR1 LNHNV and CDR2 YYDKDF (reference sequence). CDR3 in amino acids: CATSREVGHEKLFF. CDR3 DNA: TGTGCCACCAGCAGAGAAGTTGGGCATGAAAAACTGTTTTTT.

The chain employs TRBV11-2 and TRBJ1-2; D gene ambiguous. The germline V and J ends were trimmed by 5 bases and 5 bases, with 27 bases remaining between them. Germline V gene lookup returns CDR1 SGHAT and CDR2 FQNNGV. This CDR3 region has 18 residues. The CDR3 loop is CASSPRSVPALNQYGYTF. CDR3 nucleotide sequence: TGTGCCAGCAGCCCTCGAAGCGTGCCAGCCCTAAATCAGTATGGCTACACCTTC.